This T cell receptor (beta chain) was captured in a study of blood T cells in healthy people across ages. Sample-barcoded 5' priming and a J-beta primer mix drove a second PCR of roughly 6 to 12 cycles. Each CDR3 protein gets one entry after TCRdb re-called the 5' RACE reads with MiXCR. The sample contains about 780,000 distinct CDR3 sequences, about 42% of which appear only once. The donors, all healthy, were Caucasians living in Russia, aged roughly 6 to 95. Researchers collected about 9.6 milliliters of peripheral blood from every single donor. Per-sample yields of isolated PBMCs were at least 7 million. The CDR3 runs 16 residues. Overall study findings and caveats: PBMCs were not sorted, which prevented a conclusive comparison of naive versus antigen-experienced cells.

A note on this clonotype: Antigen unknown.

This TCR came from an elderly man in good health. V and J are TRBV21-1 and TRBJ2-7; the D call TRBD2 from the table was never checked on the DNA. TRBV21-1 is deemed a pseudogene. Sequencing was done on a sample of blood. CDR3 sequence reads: CASSKSSSGRVHEQYF. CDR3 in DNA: TGTGCCAGCAGCAAATCTTCCAGCGGGAGGGTCCACGAGCAGTACTTC.